Listed here are 31 T cell receptor beta chains from one sample, sequenced in a study of OX40 agonist ivuxolimab in advanced cancers. TCRdb keeps only in-frame clones here, not all; method: immunoSEQ multiplex PCR. Of under 85,000 clones listed, around 84% are singletons. The source was CD4+ or CD8+ T cells sorted from blood, collected in a trial of the OX40 agonist ivuxolimab. All receptors come from an adult with an advanced solid tumor such as melanoma, head and neck, liver or kidney cancer.

The chain is built from TRBV2 and TRBJ1-5; D gene ambiguous. Trimming pared 1 base from V and 7 bases from J, leaving 11 bases between. Germline loops: CDR1 SNHLY, CDR2 FYNNEI. The CDR3 spans 14 residues. CDR3 loop: CASSEVAPYQPQHF. The CDR3 DNA sequence: TGTGCCAGCAGTGAAGTAGCACCCTACCAGCCCCAGCATTTT.

Only one count was recorded for this clone. The gene calls are TRBV4-3 and TRBJ2-7; TRBD2 might be the D (6 bases). The V end lost 4 bases, the J end lost 2 bases, and 9 bases lay between the germline ends. The germline CDR1 and CDR2 sequences are LGHNA and YSLEER. This CDR3 is built from 13 residues. CDR3 residues: CASSPREAYEQYF. The CDR3 DNA follows: TGCGCCAGCAGCCCAAGGGAGGCCTACGAGCAGTACTTC.

This rearrangement joins TRBV6-5 to TRBJ1-6, with 8 bases matching TRBD1. Germline trimming cut 2 bases from V and 8 bases from J; bases unmatched to any gene: 5. This CDR3 comprises 15 residues. CDR1 MNHEY and CDR2 SVGAGI come from the germline V gene. CDR3 sequence reads: CASSYLAGGDSPLHF. CDR3 DNA: TGTGCCAGCAGTTACCTGGCAGGGGGCGATTCACCCCTCCACTTT.

V and J are TRBV5-1 and TRBJ1-1, with TRBD1 identical over 7 bases. The germline CDR1 and CDR2 sequences are SGHRS and YFSETQ. With 4 bases clipped from V and 1 base from J, the junction kept 4 bases outside the gene matches. This CDR3 is built from 14 residues. CDR3 sequence reads: CASSPQGSNTEAFF. The CDR3 DNA follows: TGCGCCAGCAGCCCACAGGGGTCGAACACTGAAGCTTTCTTT.

The chain has TRBV18 and TRBJ2-4, with a possible D match to TRBD2 (7 bases). Trimming stripped 0 bases from V and 1 base from J, with 10 bases between. The CDR3 is made up of 16 amino acids. CDR1 and CDR2 (germline): KGHSH, LQKENI. Here the CDR3 DNA reads TGTGCCAGCTCACCACCGCGGGGGCTCGCCAAAAACATTCAGTACTTC. Translating gives CASSPPRGLAKNIQYF.

This clone was observed once. The V call is TRBV5-1, the J call TRBJ2-1; 13 bases are shared with TRBD2. The CDR3 has 15 residues. Per the germline V gene, CDR1 is SGHRS and CDR2 is YFSETQ. Trimming cost V 3 bases and J 9 bases; bases outside gene matches: 6. The CDR3 protein is CASSSTSGGAGEQFF. For the CDR3, the DNA is TGCGCCAGCAGCTCTACTAGCGGGGGGGCCGGTGAGCAGTTCTTC. Full variable domain (remainder filled in from reference TRBV5-1 and TRBJ2-1): KAGVTQTPRYLIKTRGQQVTLSCSPISGHRSVSWYQQTPGQGLQFLFEYFSETQRNKGNFPGRFSGRQFSNSRSEMNVSTLELGDSALYLCASSSTSGGAGEQFFGPGTRLTVL.

The gene calls are TRBV5-1 and TRBJ1-2, with D hard to call. CDR3 length: 14 amino acids. V gave up 0 bases and J gave up 4 bases, with 10 bases separating them. Germline V gene data show CDR1 as SGHRS and CDR2 as YFSETQ. CDR3 sequence: CASSLGEVGYGYTF. CDR3 bases: TGCGCCAGCAGCTTGGGAGAGGTCGGCTATGGCTACACCTTC. Full variable domain (rest looked up from reference TRBV5-1 and TRBJ1-2): KAGVTQTPRYLIKTRGQQVTLSCSPISGHRSVSWYQQTPGQGLQFLFEYFSETQRNKGNFPGRFSGRQFSNSRSEMNVSTLELGDSALYLCASSLGEVGYGYTFGSGTRLTVV.

V usage is TRBV7-8 and J usage is TRBJ2-5; 12 bases agree with TRBD2. The CDR3 is 15 amino acids. Germline CDR1 reads SGHVS; CDR2 reads FQNEAQ. Trimming at V came to 3 bases and at J to 7 bases, leaving 6 bases not matched to a gene. This chain's CDR3 is CASSFRLAGEGTQYF. CDR3 bases: TGTGCCAGCAGCTTCAGACTAGCGGGGGAGGGGACCCAGTACTTC.

This clone was observed a single time. The rearrangement links TRBV6-5 to TRBJ2-1; D unresolved. CDR3 length: 15 amino acids. Deletions cut 6 bases from V and 9 bases from J, with 21 bases between. Germline values: CDR1 MNHEY, CDR2 SVGAGI. This CDR3 reads CASRLNPQKGLEQFF. The CDR3 DNA reads TGTGCCAGCAGGCTTAACCCTCAGAAAGGCCTTGAGCAGTTCTTC.

The chain has TRBV5-1 and TRBJ2-3; D remains unclear. Trimming removed 1 base at V and 4 bases at J, with 16 bases between. There are 16 residues in the CDR3. Germline assignment: CDR1 SGHRS and CDR2 YFSETQ. The CDR3 region has the DNA TGCGCCAGCAGCTTGAGGTTCGAACCAAGGGCAGATACGCAGTATTTT. Translating it yields CASSLRFEPRADTQYF.

The chain recombines TRBV6-1 with TRBJ1-1; D is unresolved. The CDR3 sequence is 15 residues long. Trimming pared 3 bases from V and 3 bases from J, leaving 14 bases between. Germline loops: CDR1 MNHNS, CDR2 SASEGT. The CDR3 DNA reads as TGTGCCAGCAGTGAGTTATTGGTGATGTACACTGAAGCTTTCTTT. Its protein product is CASSELLVMYTEAFF.

The chain has TRBV5-1 and TRBJ2-2; D may match TRBD1 or TRBD2 (5 bases each). The CDR3 has 15 amino acids. In germline, CDR1 is SGHRS, CDR2 YFSETQ. The V gene lost 0 bases and the J gene lost 4 bases, with 10 bases spanning the gap. Here the CDR3 reads CASSLVSGTTGELFF. In nucleotides, the CDR3 is TGCGCCAGCAGCTTGGTTTCAGGGACCACCGGGGAGCTGTTTTTT. The variable domain in full, with the rest retrieved from reference TRBV5-1 and TRBJ2-2, is KAGVTQTPRYLIKTRGQQVTLSCSPISGHRSVSWYQQTPGQGLQFLFEYFSETQRNKGNFPGRFSGRQFSNSRSEMNVSTLELGDSALYLCASSLVSGTTGELFFGEGSRLTVL.

This clone appeared a single time. This rearrangement joins TRBV7-6 to TRBJ2-1; TRBD2 agrees at 12 bases. Per the germline V gene, CDR1 is SGHVS and CDR2 is FNYEAQ. This CDR3 spans 20 amino acids. V lost 0 bases and J lost 0; bases outside the gene matches: 9. CDR3 residues: CASSLAPSGGVLSSYNEQFF. In nucleotides, the CDR3 is TGTGCCAGCAGCTTAGCTCCTAGCGGGGGGGTCCTTAGCTCCTACAATGAGCAGTTCTTC.

The CDR3 here is CASRSGHEYAGELFF. The CDR3, as DNA: TGTGCCAGCAGGAGTGGCCATGAATATGCCGGGGAGCTGTTTTTT. This chain uses TRBV6-1 with TRBJ2-2; D not resolved. Between the trimmed V and J ends, which lost 6 bases and 6 bases, there was a span of 17 bases. The CDR3 contains 15 residues. From germline, CDR1 is MNHNS and CDR2 SASEGT.

The chain couples TRBV28 to TRBJ1-5; 10 nucleotides match TRBD1. Germline values: CDR1 MDHEN, CDR2 SYDVKM. The junction had 12 bases not matched to a gene; V was cut back by 4 bases and J by 6 bases. The CDR3 contains 17 residues. For the CDR3, the DNA is TGTGCCAGCAGTTACCTCACGACAGGGGGCGTTCGTCAGCCCCAGCATTTT. Amino acid sequence: CASSYLTTGGVRQPQHF.

The CDR3 reads CASSHVLAGGHDTQYF. The CDR3 DNA sequence: TGTGCCAGCAGCCACGTCTTAGCGGGGGGGCATGATACGCAGTATTTT. V and J are TRBV13 and TRBJ2-3; 11 nucleotides agree with TRBD2. The CDR3 spans 16 residues. J lost 6 bases, V lost 5 bases, and 10 bases had no gene match. CDR1 is PRHDT, CDR2 FYEKMQ, per germline (reference sequence).

The chain employs TRBV5-6 and TRBJ1-1, with D hard to call. CDR3 size: 15 residues. Germline values: CDR1 SGHDT, CDR2 YYEEEE. Trimming shortened V by 2 bases and J by 5 bases, and 16 bases separated the two germline ends. The CDR3 DNA sequence: TGTGCCAGCAGCTTTCCAGGTGAGGCGCAAACTGAAGCTTTCTTT. It translates to CASSFPGEAQTEAFF.

The sample holds one count of this clone. The chain carries TRBV6-1 and TRBJ1-6; D ambiguous. Trimming took 0 bases from V and 1 from J, leaving 13 bases between them. CDR3 size: 18 residues. Germline assignment: CDR1 MNHNS and CDR2 SASEGT. CDR3 loop: CASSEARSPRSYNSPLHF. The DNA for the CDR3 is TGTGCCAGCAGTGAAGCGCGTTCCCCTCGGTCCTATAATTCACCCCTCCACTTT.

The V gene is TRBV5-1, the J gene TRBJ1-1; D ambiguous. The V end was cut by 3 bases, the J end by 0 bases, with 9 bases between. The CDR3 spans 14 residues. The germline V gene has CDR1 SGHRS and CDR2 YFSETQ. As DNA, the CDR3 is TGCGCCAGCAGCTCCTTCGAAGTGAACACTGAAGCTTTCTTT. This translates into CASSSFEVNTEAFF.

The chain couples TRBV11-2 to TRBJ2-5; D gene ambiguous. The CDR3 consists of 13 residues. In germline, CDR1 is SGHAT, CDR2 FQNNGV. V was pared by 4 bases and J by 1 base, with 7 bases between. CDR3 loop: CASSSSTQETQYF. The CDR3 nucleotides read TGTGCCAGCAGCTCTTCCACCCAAGAGACCCAGTACTTC.

V gene TRBV5-1 combines with J gene TRBJ1-4; D not resolved. CDR3 length: 14 residues. Germline V lookup: CDR1 SGHRS, CDR2 YFSETQ. The V end was cut by 4 bases, the J end by 7 bases, with 14 bases between. The CDR3 here is CASSPLDLGEKLFF. CDR3 DNA sequence: TGCGCCAGCAGCCCTTTGGATTTAGGTGAAAAACTGTTTTTT.

The rearrangement links TRBV29-1 to TRBJ1-1; possibly TRBD1 for D (5 bases). Trimming pared 7 bases from V and 1 base from J, leaving 10 bases between. CDR1 is SQVTM, CDR2 ANQGSEA, per germline. The CDR3 length is 12 residues. The DNA of the CDR3 is TGCAGCGCGCGACAGAGGAACACTGAAGCTTTCTTT. It is translated as CSARQRNTEAFF.

V usage is TRBV7-9 and J usage is TRBJ1-5, with a possible D match to TRBD1 (6 bases). The CDR3 covers 14 residues. Deletions cut 3 bases from V and 5 bases from J, with 11 bases between. From germline, CDR1 is SEHNR and CDR2 FQNEAQ (reference sequence). The CDR3 bases are TGTGCCAGCAGCTTTGACAGGACAGATCAGCCCCAGCATTTT. This codes for CASSFDRTDQPQHF.

This sequence joins TRBV28 and TRBJ1-4, with D tentatively TRBD1 (5 bases). Trimming stripped 8 bases from V and 8 bases from J, with 21 bases between. Germline loops: CDR1 MDHEN, CDR2 SYDVKM. The length of the CDR3 is 15 residues. CDR3 nucleotides: TGTGCCAGCGGGGGGGGTAGTGGTGTGTGGGAAAAACTGTTTTTT. It encodes CASGGGSGVWEKLFF.

V and J are TRBV6-4 and TRBJ1-2; D is perhaps TRBD1 (5 bases). This CDR3 spans 13 amino acids. Germline lookup yields CDR1 MRHNA and CDR2 SNTAGT. V was shortened by 6 bases and J by 4 bases, with 12 bases between the two germline ends. This CDR3 reads CASSQGLSYGYTF. The CDR3 region has the DNA TGTGCCAGCAGCCAGGGTTTAAGCTATGGCTACACCTTC.

The chain uses TRBV11-2 and TRBJ2-5; 7 nucleotides align to TRBD1. V trimming: 1 base; J trimming: 2 bases; junction bases outside the gene matches: 7. This CDR3 has 16 residues. Per the germline V gene, CDR1 is SGHAT and CDR2 is FQNNGV. The CDR3 sequence: CASSLGLTGRQETQYF. The CDR3 DNA reads TGTGCCAGCAGCTTAGGGTTGACAGGGCGGCAAGAGACCCAGTACTTC.

The genes are TRBV19 and TRBJ1-1; weak D call: TRBD1 (5 bases). V gave up 7 bases and J gave up 1 base, with 10 bases separating them. Germline CDR1 and CDR2: LNHDA and SQIVND (reference sequence). This CDR3 is built from 13 residues. CDR3 amino acids: CASIEGTNTEAFF. The CDR3 region has the DNA TGTGCCAGTATAGAGGGGACGAACACTGAAGCTTTCTTT.

The chain carries TRBV28 and TRBJ2-7, with 8 nucleotides matching TRBD1. The CDR3 has 14 amino acids. Germline CDR1 is MDHEN and CDR2 is SYDVKM. J gave up 6 bases and V 3 bases, and 7 bases lay outside the gene matches. The CDR3 region is CASSFGQGGSEQYV. The CDR3 DNA follows: TGTGCCAGCAGTTTCGGACAGGGAGGCTCCGAGCAGTACGTC.

The gene calls are TRBV2 and TRBJ1-5; unclear D gene. CDR3 length equals 13 residues. CDR1 SNHLY and CDR2 FYNNEI come from the germline V gene. V gave up 4 bases and J gave up 6 bases, with 10 bases separating them. DNA of the CDR3: TGTGCCAGCAGTGGAGGCATTGGTCAGCCCCAGCATTTT. Its protein is CASSGGIGQPQHF. The complete variable domain, with remaining parts taken from reference TRBV2 and TRBJ1-5, reads EPEVTQTPSHQVTQMGQEVILRCVPISNHLYFYWYRQILGQKVEFLVSFYNNEISEKSEIFDDQFSVERPDGSNFTLKIRSTKLEDSAMYFCASSGGIGQPQHFGDGTRLSIL.

V usage is TRBV5-6 and J usage is TRBJ1-3; D is undetermined. Trimming took 0 bases from V and 2 from J, leaving 12 bases between them. The CDR3 length is 16 residues. Germline lookup yields CDR1 SGHDT and CDR2 YYEEEE. Here the CDR3 DNA reads TGTGCCAGCAGCTTGGTTAAGGGTTCTACTGGAAACACCATATATTTT. Translated: CASSLVKGSTGNTIYF.

J is TRBJ2-5 and V is TRBV11-2; the D is unclear. In germline, CDR1 is SGHAT, CDR2 FQNNGV. The germline V and J ends were trimmed by 2 bases and 2 bases, with 9 bases remaining between them. The CDR3 covers 14 residues. The CDR3 here is CASSLMVGQETQYF. CDR3 sequence (DNA): TGTGCCAGCAGCTTAATGGTGGGGCAAGAGACCCAGTACTTC.